Reported below is one T cell receptor beta chain. Its antigen is not known. The data belong to a study of OX40 agonist ivuxolimab in advanced cancers. Turning to the study itself: Prior therapy, whether anti-PD-1, anti-PD-L1 or anti-CTLA-4, was allowed, and approximately 37% had some.

Study observations and caveats: Dosing at 0.1 to 3.0 mg/kg was accompanied by clonal expansion of CD4+ and CD8+ blood T cells by week 6. The antigen specificity of the peripheral T cells (those that were expanded) was not determined.

Data came from immunoSEQ multiplex PCR; TCRdb stores just in-frame clones and leaves some out. The profile shows around 19,000 clones, approximately 69% of them singletons. V lost 3 bases, J lost 0 bases, and 10 bases stayed unmatched. This CDR3 region has 17 residues. Germline lookup yields CDR1 KGHSH and CDR2 LQKENI. Sequenced material: CD4+ or CD8+ T cells sorted from blood, taken in a trial of the OX40 agonist ivuxolimab. The receptor's source is an adult with an advanced solid tumor such as melanoma, head and neck, liver or kidney cancer. V usage is TRBV18 and J usage is TRBJ1-1; 7 bases are a match to TRBD1. CDR3 region: CASSPNRGPPMNTEAFF. DNA of the CDR3: TGTGCCAGCTCACCCAACAGGGGTCCCCCTATGAACACTGAAGCTTTCTTT.